This T cell receptor (beta chain) was identified during a study of PD-L1 blockade in urothelial cancer. Study as a whole: Analyzed time points were 3 weeks (second dose) and 6 weeks after therapy began. The median number of T cells present in blood samples was fewer than 150,000.

This clone was detected once. Its antigen remains unknown. Each PCR reaction had synthetic TCR analog templates spiked into it. This table comes from immunoSEQ multiplex PCR, and its TCRdb copy is limited to in-frame clones, with some not included. The sample shows about 84,000 clones, more than 85% of them seen only once. From germline, CDR1 is GTSNPN and CDR2 SVGIG (reference sequence). V was shortened by 0 bases and J by 4 bases, with 6 bases between the two germline ends. There are 12 residues in the CDR3. The study's findings and limits: Blood TCR clonality below the median before treatment was a predictor of better survival.

The genes are TRBV30 and TRBJ2-5; D call uncertain. The receptor's source is a man aged 60-69 years with urothelial cancer. The sequencing used PBMCs, collected around atezolizumab (anti-PD-L1) treatment. DNA for the CDR3: TGTGCCTGGAGTGTCGGGTTAGAGACCCAGTACTTC. This gives the protein CAWSVGLETQYF. Filled out from reference TRBV30 and TRBJ2-5, the complete variable domain reads SQTIHQWPATLVQPVGSPLSLECTVEGTSNPNLYWYRQAAGRGLQLLFYSVGIGQISSEVPQNLSASRPQDRQFILSSKKLLLSDSGFYLCAWSVGLETQYFGPGTRLLVL.